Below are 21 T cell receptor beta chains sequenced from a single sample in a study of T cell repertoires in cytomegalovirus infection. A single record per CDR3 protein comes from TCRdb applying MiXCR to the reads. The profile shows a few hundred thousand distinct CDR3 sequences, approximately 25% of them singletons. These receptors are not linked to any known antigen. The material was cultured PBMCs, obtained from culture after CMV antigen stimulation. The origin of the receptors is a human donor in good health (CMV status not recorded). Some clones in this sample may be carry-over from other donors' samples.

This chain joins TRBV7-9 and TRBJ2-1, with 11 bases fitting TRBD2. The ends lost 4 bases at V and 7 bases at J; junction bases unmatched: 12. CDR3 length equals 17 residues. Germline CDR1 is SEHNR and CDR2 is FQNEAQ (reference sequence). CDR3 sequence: CASSSDLGLAGSNEQFF. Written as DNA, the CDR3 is TGTGCCAGCAGCTCGGACCTCGGACTAGCGGGCTCGAATGAGCAGTTCTTC.

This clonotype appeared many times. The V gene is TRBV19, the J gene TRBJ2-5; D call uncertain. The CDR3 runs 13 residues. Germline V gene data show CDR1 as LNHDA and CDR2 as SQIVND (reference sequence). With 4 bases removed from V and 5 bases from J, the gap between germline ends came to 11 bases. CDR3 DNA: TGTGCCAGTAGTACAGGTTGGGCGGAGACCCAGTACTTC. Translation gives CASSTGWAETQYF.

CDR3 bases: TGCGCCAGCAGCTTGGTTAGAGGGGCAGGGCCAAGCACAGATACGCAGTATTTT. Translated: CASSLVRGAGPSTDTQYF. J is TRBJ2-3 and V is TRBV5-1; D may match TRBD1 or TRBD2 (5 bases each). This CDR3 region has 18 residues. Per the germline V gene, CDR1 is SGHRS and CDR2 is YFSETQ. V was shortened by 0 bases and J by 0 bases, with 17 bases between the two germline ends.

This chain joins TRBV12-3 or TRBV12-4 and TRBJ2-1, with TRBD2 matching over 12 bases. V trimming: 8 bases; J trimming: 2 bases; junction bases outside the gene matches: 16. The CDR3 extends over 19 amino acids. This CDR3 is CASLITWSSGRETYNEQFF. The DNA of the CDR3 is TGTGCCAGCCTCATTACGTGGTCTAGCGGGAGGGAGACCTACAATGAGCAGTTCTTC.

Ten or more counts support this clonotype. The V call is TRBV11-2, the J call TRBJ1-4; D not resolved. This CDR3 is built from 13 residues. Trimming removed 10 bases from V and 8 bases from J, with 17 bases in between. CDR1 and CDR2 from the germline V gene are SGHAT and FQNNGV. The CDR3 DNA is TGTGCCACCGGCTCGAGGGTTGAAGAAAAACTGTTTTTT. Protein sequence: CATGSRVEEKLFF.

The CDR3 reads CASSQELTDTQYF. The CDR3, as DNA: TGTGCCAGCAGCCAAGAGCTCACAGATACGCAGTATTTT. This chain links TRBV14 with TRBJ2-3; D is uncertain. V dropped 0 bases and J dropped 2 bases, with 3 bases sitting between them. Germline assignment: CDR1 SGHDN and CDR2 FVKESK. The CDR3 runs 13 residues. Full variable domain (rest looked up from reference TRBV14 and TRBJ2-3): EAGVTQFPSHSVIEKGQTVTLRCDPISGHDNLYWYRRVMGKEIKFLLHFVKESKQDESGMPNNRFLAERTGGTYSTLKVQPAELEDSGVYFCASSQELTDTQYFGPGTRLTVL.

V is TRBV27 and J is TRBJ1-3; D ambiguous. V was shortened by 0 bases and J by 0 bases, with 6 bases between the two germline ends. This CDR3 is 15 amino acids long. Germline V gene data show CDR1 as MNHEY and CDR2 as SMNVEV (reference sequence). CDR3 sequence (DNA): TGTGCCAGCAGTTTATCTTCAGGCTCTGGAAACACCATATATTTT. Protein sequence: CASSLSSGSGNTIYF.

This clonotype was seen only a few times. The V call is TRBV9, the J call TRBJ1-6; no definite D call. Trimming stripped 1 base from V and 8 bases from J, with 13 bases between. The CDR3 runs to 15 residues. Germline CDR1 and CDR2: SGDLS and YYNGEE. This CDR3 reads CASSVSVAEDSPLHF. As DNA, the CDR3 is TGTGCCAGCAGCGTAAGCGTGGCGGAGGATTCACCCCTCCACTTT.

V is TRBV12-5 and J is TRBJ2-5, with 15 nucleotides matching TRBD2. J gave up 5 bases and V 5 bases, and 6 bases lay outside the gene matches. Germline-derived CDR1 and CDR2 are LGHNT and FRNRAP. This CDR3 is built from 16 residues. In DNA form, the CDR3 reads TGTGCTAGTGGTCTTGGACTAGCGGGAGGGTCGGAGACCCAGTACTTC. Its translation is CASGLGLAGGSETQYF.

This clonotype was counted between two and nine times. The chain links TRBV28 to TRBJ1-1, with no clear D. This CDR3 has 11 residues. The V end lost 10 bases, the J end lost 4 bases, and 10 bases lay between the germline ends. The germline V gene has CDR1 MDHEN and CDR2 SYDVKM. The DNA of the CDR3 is TGTGCCACCACTACTCTCACTGAAGCTTTCTTT. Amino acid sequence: CATTTLTEAFF. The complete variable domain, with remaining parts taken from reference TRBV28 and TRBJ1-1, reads DVKVTQSSRYLVKRTGEKVFLECVQDMDHENMFWYRQDPGLGLRLIYFSYDVKMKEKGDIPEGYSVSREKKERFSLILESASTNQTSMYLCATTTLTEAFFGQGTRLTVV.

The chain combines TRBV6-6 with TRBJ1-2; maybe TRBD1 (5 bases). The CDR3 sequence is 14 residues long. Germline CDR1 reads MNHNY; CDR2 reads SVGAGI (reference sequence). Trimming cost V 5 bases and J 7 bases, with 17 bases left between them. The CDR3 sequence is CASSETGREAGYTF. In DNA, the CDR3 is TGTGCCAGCAGTGAGACGGGCAGGGAGGCTGGCTACACCTTC.

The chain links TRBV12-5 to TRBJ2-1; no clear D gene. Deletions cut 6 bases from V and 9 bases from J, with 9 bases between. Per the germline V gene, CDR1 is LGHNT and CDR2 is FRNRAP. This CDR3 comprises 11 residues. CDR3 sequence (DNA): TGTGCTAGTGGCCCAGGACGTGAGCAGTTCTTC. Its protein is CASGPGREQFF. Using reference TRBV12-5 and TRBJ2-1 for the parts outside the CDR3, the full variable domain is DARVTQTPRHKVTEMGQEVTMRCQPILGHNTVFWYRQTMMQGLELLAYFRNRAPLDDSGMPKDRFSAEMPDATLATLKIQPSEPRDSAVYFCASGPGREQFFGPGTRLTVL.

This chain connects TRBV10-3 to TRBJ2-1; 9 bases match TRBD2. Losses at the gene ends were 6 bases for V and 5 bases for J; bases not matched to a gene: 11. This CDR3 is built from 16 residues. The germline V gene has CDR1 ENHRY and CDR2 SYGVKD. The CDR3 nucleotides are TGTGCCATCAGCGACGCGGGGGGGCTGGTTAACAATGAGCAGTTCTTC. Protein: CAISDAGGLVNNEQFF.

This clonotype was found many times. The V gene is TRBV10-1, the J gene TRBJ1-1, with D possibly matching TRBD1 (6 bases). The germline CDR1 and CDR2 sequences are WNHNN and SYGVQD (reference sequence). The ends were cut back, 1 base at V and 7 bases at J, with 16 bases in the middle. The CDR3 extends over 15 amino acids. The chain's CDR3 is CASSEYRTGFGEAFF. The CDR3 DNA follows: TGCGCCAGCAGTGAGTATCGCACAGGGTTTGGTGAAGCTTTCTTT.

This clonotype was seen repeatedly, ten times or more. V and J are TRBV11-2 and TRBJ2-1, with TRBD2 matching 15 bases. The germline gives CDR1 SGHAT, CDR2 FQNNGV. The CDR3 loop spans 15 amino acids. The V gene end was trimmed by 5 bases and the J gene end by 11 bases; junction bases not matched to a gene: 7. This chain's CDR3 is CASSSGLAGGLKQFF. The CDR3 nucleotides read TGTGCCAGCAGCAGCGGACTAGCGGGGGGGCTTAAGCAGTTCTTC.

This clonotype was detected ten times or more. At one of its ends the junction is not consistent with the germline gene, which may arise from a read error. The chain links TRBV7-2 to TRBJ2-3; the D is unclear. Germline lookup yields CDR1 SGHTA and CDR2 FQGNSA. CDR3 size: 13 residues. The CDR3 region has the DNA TGTGCCAGCAGCTTAGGACTCCGGGCCCGATGGGAATTT. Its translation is CASSLGLRARWEF.

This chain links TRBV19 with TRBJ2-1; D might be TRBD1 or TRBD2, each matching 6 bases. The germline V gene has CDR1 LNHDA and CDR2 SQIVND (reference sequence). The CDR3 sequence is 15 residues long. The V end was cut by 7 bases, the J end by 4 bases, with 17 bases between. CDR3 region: CASIQTGGGYNEQFF. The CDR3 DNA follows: TGTGCCAGTATACAGACAGGAGGAGGGTACAATGAGCAGTTCTTC.

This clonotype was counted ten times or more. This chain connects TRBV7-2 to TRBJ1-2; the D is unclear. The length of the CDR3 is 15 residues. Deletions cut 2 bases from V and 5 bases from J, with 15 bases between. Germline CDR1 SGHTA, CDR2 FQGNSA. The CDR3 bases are TGTGCCAGCAGCTTATCGCCGCATCGGAGTTATGGCTACACCTTC. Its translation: CASSLSPHRSYGYTF.

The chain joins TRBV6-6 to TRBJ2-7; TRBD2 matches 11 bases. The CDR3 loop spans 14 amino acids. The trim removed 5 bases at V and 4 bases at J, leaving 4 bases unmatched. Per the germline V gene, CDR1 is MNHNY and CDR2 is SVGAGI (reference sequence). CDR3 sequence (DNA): TGTGCCAGCAGTGGGTCTAGCGGGAGGTACGAGCAGTACGTC. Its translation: CASSGSSGRYEQYV.

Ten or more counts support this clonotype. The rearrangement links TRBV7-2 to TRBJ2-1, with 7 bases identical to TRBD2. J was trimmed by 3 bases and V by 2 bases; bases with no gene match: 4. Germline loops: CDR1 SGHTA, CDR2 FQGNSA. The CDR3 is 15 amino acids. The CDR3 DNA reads TGTGCCAGCAGCTTAAGCGGGACTAACTACAATGAGCAGTTCTTC. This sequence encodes CASSLSGTNYNEQFF.

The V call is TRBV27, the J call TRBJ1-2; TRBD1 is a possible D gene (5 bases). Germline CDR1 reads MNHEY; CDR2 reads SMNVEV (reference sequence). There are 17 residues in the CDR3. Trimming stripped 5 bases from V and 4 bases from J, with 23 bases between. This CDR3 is CASSVLRPGTMGYGYTF. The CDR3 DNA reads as TGTGCCAGCAGTGTACTCCGACCAGGGACTATGGGCTATGGCTACACCTTC.